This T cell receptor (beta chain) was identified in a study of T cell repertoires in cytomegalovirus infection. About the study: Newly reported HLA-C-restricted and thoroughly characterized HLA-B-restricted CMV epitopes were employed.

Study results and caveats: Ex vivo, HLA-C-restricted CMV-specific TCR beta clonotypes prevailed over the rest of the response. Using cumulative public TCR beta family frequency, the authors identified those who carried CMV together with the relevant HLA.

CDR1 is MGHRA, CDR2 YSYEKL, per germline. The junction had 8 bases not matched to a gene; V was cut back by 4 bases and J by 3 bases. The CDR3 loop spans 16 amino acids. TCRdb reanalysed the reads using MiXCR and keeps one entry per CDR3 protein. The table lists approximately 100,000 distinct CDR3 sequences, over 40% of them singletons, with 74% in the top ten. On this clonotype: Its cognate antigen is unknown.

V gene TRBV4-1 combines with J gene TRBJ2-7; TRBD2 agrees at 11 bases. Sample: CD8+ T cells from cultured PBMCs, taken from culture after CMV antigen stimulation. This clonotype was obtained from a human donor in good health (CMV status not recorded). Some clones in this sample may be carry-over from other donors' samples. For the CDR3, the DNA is TGCGCCAGCAGCCGTGCGTTTGGGACTAGCGGCTACGAGCAGTACTTC. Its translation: CASSRAFGTSGYEQYF.